This TCR beta chain was sequenced in a study of Tregs in tolerant kidney transplant recipients. Study-wide context: Recipients received nonmyeloablative bone marrow transplants from related graft donors, with transient mixed chimerism. Study-level findings and limits: Changing PCR primers prevented nucleotide comparison between some patients' samples. Activated donor B cell expansion appeared to reveal the most relevant donor-specific TCRbeta repertoire.

Germline V gene sequence: CDR1 SGHTA, CDR2 FQGTGA. This CDR3 region has 15 residues. CFSE-labeled recipient PBMCs were cultured 5 to 7 days with irradiated graft donor PBMCs, then FACS-sorted. Here immunoSEQ multiplex PCR was the method, and the copy in TCRdb shows in-frame clones only, minus some. The data contain just over 15,000 clones, over 40% of them singletons. This clone showed up just a few times. Its antigen is as yet unknown. One junction end disagrees with the germline gene, perhaps due to a read error. Sample: CD4+ T cells from blood cultured with allogeneic cells, taken before the transplant. The J gene is TRBJ1-4, the V gene TRBV7-3; D is ambiguous. The sequence was obtained from a human patient who received a combined kidney and bone marrow transplant. CDR3 DNA: TGCGCCAGCAGCCAAGTAGCGGGCTCGGGTGAAAAACTGTTTTTT. Its translation: CASSQVAGSGEKLFF.